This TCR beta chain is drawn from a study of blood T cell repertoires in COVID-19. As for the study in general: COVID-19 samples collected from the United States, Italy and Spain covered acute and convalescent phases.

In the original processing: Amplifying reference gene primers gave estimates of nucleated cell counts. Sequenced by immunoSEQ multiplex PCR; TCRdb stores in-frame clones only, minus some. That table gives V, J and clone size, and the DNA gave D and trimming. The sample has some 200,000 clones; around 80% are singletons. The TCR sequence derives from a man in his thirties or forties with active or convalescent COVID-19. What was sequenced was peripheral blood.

CDR3 region: CASSITQGAGTGEQFF. CDR3 in DNA: TGTGCCAGCAGTATTACTCAGGGGGCAGGGACGGGTGAGCAGTTCTTC. The chain carries TRBV21-1 and TRBJ2-1; TRBD1 is the table's D call, not checked against the DNA. TRBV21-1 is described as a pseudogene. The CDR3 sequence is 16 residues long.